These T cell receptor beta chains were read from a single sample in a study of T cells expressing NK-cell markers. For each CDR3 protein, TCRdb gives one entry from its re-call of the 5' RACE reads, without DNA. This listing includes about 400,000 distinct CDR3 sequences. The sample was blood T cells: a sorted CD56 or NKG2C T cell subset, CD4+ or CD8+ T cells, or bulk PBMC T cells (not recorded which). These receptors were taken from a woman between 50 and 59 years old in good health. Each CDR3 is given with its conserved first and last residue. Each record gives: V gene, J gene, CDR3 protein.

>TRBV20-1|TRBJ2-3
CSGGAPEDTQYF
>TRBV12-3/TRBV12-4|TRBJ1-5
CASAGTLTRPQHF
>TRBV10-1|TRBJ2-3
CASSERGMSTDTQYF
>TRBV24-1|TRBJ2-3
CATEFTDTQYF
>TRBV27|TRBJ2-4
CASSGLAKNIQYF
>TRBV4-1|TRBJ2-2
CASSPSRTELLPNTGELFF
>TRBV6-6|TRBJ1-2
CASSSGQGVDYGYTF
>TRBV4-2|TRBJ2-1
CASSPSLAVPSYNEQFF
>TRBV29-1|TRBJ2-5
CSVRESGETQYF
>TRBV5-1|TRBJ2-3
CASSLGRGWSDTQYF
>TRBV30|TRBJ2-5
CAWVDGQTQYF
>TRBV10-3|TRBJ1-2
CAISPLGSDGYTF
>TRBV20-1|TRBJ2-1
CSARDGTQQFF
>TRBV5-1|TRBJ2-1
CASSFRDNQFF
>TRBV6-5|TRBJ2-5
CASSYEGLEETQYF
>TRBV12-5|TRBJ1-4
CASAPDSGEKLFF
>TRBV15|TRBJ1-1
CATSSPGQGYRNTEAFF
>TRBV5-4|TRBJ2-1
CASSDGTSGSSPYNEQFF
>TRBV19|TRBJ1-4
CASSTGTGGSTNEKLFF
>TRBV2|TRBJ2-5
CASSELAETQYF
>TRBV6-5|TRBJ2-1
CASSTSEGFGNEQFF
>TRBV29-1|TRBJ2-5
CSVETSALSSGTQYF
>TRBV20-1|TRBJ1-4
CSARDEAGFEKLFF
>TRBV20-1|TRBJ2-3
CSATELAGLTDTQYF
>TRBV7-8|TRBJ2-2
CATFRQYTGELFF
>TRBV20-1|TRBJ1-1
CSASGPPEATEAFF
>TRBV10-3|TRBJ2-5
CAISSGTQETQYF
>TRBV7-7|TRBJ2-7
CASSPLLPGAYEQYF
>TRBV11-1|TRBJ2-1
CASSGRGSEQFF
>TRBV5-1|TRBJ2-7
CASSLSASLYEQYF
>TRBV12-3/TRBV12-4|TRBJ1-1
CASSSVMGVGSRGTEAFF
>TRBV30|TRBJ2-4
CAWSVKGQGGLIQYF
>TRBV20-1|TRBJ2-7
CSAREGAPEQYF
>TRBV29-1|TRBJ2-1
CSVHKGGEQFF
>TRBV11-1|TRBJ2-2
CASSLYRGGQDTGELFF
>TRBV28|TRBJ2-7
CASRGTSGISYEQYF
>TRBV29-1|TRBJ2-1
CSGQETSGRADEQFF
>TRBV3-1|TRBJ1-1
CASTPRVNAEAFF
>TRBV7-3|TRBJ2-1
CASSPGTGFNNEQFF
>TRBV4-1|TRBJ2-1
CASSQGWTRGTAPYNEQFF
>TRBV2|TRBJ2-3
CASTGYQNGDTQYF
>TRBV12-3/TRBV12-4|TRBJ2-5
CASSLRQGGWETQYF
>TRBV15|TRBJ2-1
CATSRDGTGGGYEQFF
>TRBV5-1|TRBJ1-2
CASSLAGQSQSGYTF
>TRBV5-1|TRBJ2-7
CASSLGLGPSYEQYF
>TRBV28|TRBJ1-4
CASSLLGQGNEKLFF
>TRBV3-1|TRBJ2-2
CASSQDWGTGELFF
>TRBV29-1|TRBJ2-1
CSATSRRADSYNEQFF
>TRBV3-1|TRBJ2-1
CASSRRLAANEQFF
>TRBV12-5|TRBJ2-5
CASGLGTYETQYF
>TRBV20-1|TRBJ2-4
CSARRGENIQYF